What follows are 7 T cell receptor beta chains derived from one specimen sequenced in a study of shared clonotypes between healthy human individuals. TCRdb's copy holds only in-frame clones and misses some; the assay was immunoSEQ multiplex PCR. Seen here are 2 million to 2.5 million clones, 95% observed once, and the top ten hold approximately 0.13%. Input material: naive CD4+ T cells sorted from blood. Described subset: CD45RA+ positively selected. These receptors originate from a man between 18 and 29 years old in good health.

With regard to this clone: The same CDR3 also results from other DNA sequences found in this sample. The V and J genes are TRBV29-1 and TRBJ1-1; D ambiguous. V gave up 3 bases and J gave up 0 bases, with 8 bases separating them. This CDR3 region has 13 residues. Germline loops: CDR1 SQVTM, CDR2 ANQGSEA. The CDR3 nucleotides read TGCAGCGTTGAGACACGGATGAACACTGAAGCTTTCTTT. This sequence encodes CSVETRMNTEAFF.

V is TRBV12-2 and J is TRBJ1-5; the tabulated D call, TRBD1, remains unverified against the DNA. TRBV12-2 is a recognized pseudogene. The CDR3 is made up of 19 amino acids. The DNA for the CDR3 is TGTGCAAGTCGCGCTCGGGCAAAGGGTCCAGGGGGCTATCGACAGCCCCAGCATTTT. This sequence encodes CASRARAKGPGGYRQPQHF.

The CDR3 bases are TGTGCCAGCAGTTCAGCGGGACAGGGGCACACTGAAGCTTTCTTT. Residues: CASSSAGQGHTEAFF. The V gene is TRBV28, the J gene TRBJ1-1; 10 nucleotides match TRBD1. With 4 bases clipped from V and 3 bases from J, the junction kept 5 bases outside the gene matches. The CDR3 length is 15 residues. Germline V gene sequence: CDR1 MDHEN, CDR2 SYDVKM.

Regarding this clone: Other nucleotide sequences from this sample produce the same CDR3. CDR3 DNA sequence: TGTGCCAGCTCAGACAGTAATCAGCCCCAGCATTTT. This sequence encodes CASSDSNQPQHF. The chain joins TRBV18 to TRBJ1-5; maybe TRBD1 (5 bases). Germline values: CDR1 KGHSH, CDR2 LQKENI. Trimming took off 5 bases at V and 4 bases at J, with 6 bases between the two ends. The CDR3 has 12 residues.

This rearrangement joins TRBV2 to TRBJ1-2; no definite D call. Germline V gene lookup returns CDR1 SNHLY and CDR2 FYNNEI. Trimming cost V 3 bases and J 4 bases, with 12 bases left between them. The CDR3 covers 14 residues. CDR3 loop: CASSDRVSGYGYTF. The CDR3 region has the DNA TGTGCCAGCAGTGATAGGGTGTCAGGCTATGGCTACACCTTC. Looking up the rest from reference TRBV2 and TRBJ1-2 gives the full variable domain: EPEVTQTPSHQVTQMGQEVILRCVPISNHLYFYWYRQILGQKVEFLVSFYNNEISEKSEIFDDQFSVERPDGSNFTLKIRSTKLEDSAMYFCASSDRVSGYGYTFGSGTRLTVV.

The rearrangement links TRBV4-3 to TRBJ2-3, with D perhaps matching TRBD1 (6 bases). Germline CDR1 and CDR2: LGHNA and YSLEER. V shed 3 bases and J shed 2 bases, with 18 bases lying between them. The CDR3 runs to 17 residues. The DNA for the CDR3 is TGCGCCAGCAGCCATCCCGAGAATAGGGGGATCACAGATACGCAGTATTTT. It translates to CASSHPENRGITDTQYF.

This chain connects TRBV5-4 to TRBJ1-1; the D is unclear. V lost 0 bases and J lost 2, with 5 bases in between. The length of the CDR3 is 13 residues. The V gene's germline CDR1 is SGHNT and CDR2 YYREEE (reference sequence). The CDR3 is CASSLVDNTEAFF. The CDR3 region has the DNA TGTGCCAGCAGCTTGGTAGATAACACTGAAGCTTTCTTT.